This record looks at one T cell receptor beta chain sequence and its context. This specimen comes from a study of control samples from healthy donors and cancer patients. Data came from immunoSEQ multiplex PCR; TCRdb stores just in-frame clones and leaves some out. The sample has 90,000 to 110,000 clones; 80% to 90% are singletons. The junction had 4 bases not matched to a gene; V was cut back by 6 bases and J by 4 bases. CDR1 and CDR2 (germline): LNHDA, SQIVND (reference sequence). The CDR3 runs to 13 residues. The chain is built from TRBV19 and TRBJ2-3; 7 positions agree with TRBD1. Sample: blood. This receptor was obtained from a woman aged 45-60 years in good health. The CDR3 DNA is TGTGCCAGTAGAGACAGGGCAGCAGATACGCAGTATTTT. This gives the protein CASRDRAADTQYF.